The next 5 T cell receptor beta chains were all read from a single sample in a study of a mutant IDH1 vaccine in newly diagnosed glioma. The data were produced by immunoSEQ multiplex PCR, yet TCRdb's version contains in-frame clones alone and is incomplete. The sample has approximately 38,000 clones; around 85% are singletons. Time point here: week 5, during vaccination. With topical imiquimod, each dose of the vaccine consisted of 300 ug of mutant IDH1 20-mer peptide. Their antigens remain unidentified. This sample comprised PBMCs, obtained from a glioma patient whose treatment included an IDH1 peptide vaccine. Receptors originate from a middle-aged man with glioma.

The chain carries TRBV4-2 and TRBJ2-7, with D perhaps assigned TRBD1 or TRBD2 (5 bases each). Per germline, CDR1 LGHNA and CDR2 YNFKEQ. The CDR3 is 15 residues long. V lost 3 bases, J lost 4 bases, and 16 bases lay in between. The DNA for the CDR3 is TGTGCCAGCAGCCACACCAGGTCAGGGAGTTACGAGCAGTACTTC. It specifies CASSHTRSGSYEQYF.

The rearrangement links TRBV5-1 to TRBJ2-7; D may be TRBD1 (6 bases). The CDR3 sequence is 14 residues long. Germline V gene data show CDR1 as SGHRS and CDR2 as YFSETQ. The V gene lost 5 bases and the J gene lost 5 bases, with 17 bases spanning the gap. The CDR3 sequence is CASRLLGGRDEQYF. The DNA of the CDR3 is TGCGCCAGCAGACTACTAGGGGGAAGGGACGAGCAGTACTTC.

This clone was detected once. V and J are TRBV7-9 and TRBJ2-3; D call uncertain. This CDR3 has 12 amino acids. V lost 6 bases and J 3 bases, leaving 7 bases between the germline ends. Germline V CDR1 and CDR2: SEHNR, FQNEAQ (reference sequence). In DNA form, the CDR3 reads TGTGCCAGCAGGAGGACGACAGATACGCAGTATTTT. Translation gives CASRRTTDTQYF.

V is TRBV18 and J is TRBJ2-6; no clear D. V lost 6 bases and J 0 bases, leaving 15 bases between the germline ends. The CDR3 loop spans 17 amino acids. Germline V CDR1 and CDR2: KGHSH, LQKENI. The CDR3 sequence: CASSPDLSFSGANVLTF. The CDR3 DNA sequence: TGTGCCAGCTCCCCCGACCTGAGCTTCTCTGGGGCCAACGTCCTGACTTTC.

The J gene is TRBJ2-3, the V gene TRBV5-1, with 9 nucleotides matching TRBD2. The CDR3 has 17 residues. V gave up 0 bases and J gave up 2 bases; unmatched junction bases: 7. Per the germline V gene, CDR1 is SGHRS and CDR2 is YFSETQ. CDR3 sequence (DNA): TGCGCCAGCAGCTTGGAGGTAGCGGGAGAGGACACAGATACGCAGTATTTT. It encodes CASSLEVAGEDTDTQYF.